This T cell receptor (beta chain) was profiled in a study of OX40 agonist ivuxolimab in advanced cancers. Study outcomes and limitations: Near-lowest levels of clonal expansion characterized partial responders at 0.1-3.0 mg/kg. Normalized T-cell clonal expansion was also low in a subset of nonresponders. Antigen targets of the expanded peripheral T cells went undetermined.

This clone was seen once. Its antigen is unknown. Sequenced by immunoSEQ multiplex PCR; TCRdb stores in-frame clones only, minus some. Of around 90,000 clones in the sample, 85% to 90% were seen once. Per the germline V gene, CDR1 is MNHEY and CDR2 is SMNVEV (reference sequence). The CDR3 extends over 14 amino acids. Trimming left V 3 bases short and J 3 bases short, with 12 bases between. The chain joins TRBV27 to TRBJ2-7; D gene uncertain. This receptor was obtained from an adult with an advanced solid tumor such as melanoma, head and neck, liver or kidney cancer. The source was CD4+ or CD8+ T cells sorted from blood, collected in a trial of the OX40 agonist ivuxolimab. The CDR3 loop reads CASSFFGPNYEQYF. DNA for the CDR3: TGTGCCAGCAGTTTCTTTGGACCCAACTACGAGCAGTACTTC.